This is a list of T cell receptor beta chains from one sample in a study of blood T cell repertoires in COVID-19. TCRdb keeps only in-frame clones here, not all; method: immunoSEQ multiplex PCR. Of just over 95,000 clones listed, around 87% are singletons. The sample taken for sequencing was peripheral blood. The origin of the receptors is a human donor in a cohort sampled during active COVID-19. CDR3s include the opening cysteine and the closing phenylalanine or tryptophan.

CDR3 protein: CASSQGLLAGAQETQYF
V gene: TRBV3-1/TRBV3-2
J gene: TRBJ2-5

CDR3 protein: CASSQGTGVGYEQYF
V gene: TRBV4-1
J gene: TRBJ2-7

CDR3 protein: CASRIGTGGQEAFF
V gene: TRBV27
J gene: TRBJ1-1

CDR3 protein: CASSSLAGGSSYNEQFF
V gene: TRBV5-1
J gene: TRBJ2-1

CDR3 protein: CASSQGFRGLGENNQPQHF
V gene: TRBV4-1
J gene: TRBJ1-5

CDR3 protein: CASSYSPSGQFNSPLHF
V gene: TRBV6-2/TRBV6-3
J gene: TRBJ1-6

CDR3 protein: CAWSVHWQGSTDTQYF
V gene: TRBV30
J gene: TRBJ2-3

CDR3 protein: CASSSPGWEQYF
V gene: TRBV27
J gene: TRBJ2-7

CDR3 protein: CASSQEPWTSGFVNEQFF
V gene: TRBV5-1
J gene: TRBJ2-1

CDR3 protein: CASSLAQTYEQYF
V gene: TRBV5-1
J gene: TRBJ2-7

CDR3 protein: CASSEFGGLEQYF
V gene: TRBV6-1
J gene: TRBJ2-7

CDR3 protein: CASSPNGGNREQYF
V gene: TRBV5-1
J gene: TRBJ2-7

CDR3 protein: CASSPYSSDGTSGISGELFF
V gene: TRBV5-1
J gene: TRBJ2-2

CDR3 protein: CASSGEGQIITETQYF
V gene: TRBV2
J gene: TRBJ2-5

CDR3 protein: CASSLVGAQGNTIYF
V gene: TRBV6-6
J gene: TRBJ1-3

CDR3 protein: CASSLLAGVETQYF
V gene: TRBV27
J gene: TRBJ2-5